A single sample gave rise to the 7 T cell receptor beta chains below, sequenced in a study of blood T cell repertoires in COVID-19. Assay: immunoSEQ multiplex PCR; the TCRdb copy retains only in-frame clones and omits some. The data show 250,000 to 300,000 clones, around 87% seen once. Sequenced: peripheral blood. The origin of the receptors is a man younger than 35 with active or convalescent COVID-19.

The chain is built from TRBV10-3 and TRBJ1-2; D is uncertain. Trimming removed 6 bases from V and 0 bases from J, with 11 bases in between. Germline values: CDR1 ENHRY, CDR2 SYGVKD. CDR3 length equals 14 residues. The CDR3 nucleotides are TGTGCCATCAGAGGACTGCTAGCTAACTATGGCTACACCTTC. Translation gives CAIRGLLANYGYTF.

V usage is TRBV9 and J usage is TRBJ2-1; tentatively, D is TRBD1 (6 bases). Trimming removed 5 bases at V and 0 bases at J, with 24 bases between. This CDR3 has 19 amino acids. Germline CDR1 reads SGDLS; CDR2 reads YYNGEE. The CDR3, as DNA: TGTGCCAGCAGTGTTTCACCCCGGGACATTATGAGCTCCTACAATGAGCAGTTCTTC. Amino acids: CASSVSPRDIMSSYNEQFF.

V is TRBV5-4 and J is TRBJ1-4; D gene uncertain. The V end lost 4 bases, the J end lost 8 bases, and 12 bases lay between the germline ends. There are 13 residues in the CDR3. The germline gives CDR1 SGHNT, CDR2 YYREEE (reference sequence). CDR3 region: CASSPGLGEKLFF. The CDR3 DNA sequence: TGTGCCAGCAGCCCGGGGTTAGGGGAAAAACTGTTTTTT. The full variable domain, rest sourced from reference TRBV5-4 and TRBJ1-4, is ETGVTQSPTHLIKTRGQQVTLRCSSQSGHNTVSWYQQALGQGPQFIFQYYREEENGRGNFPPRFSGLQFPNYSSELNVNALELDDSALYLCASSPGLGEKLFFGSGTQLSVL.

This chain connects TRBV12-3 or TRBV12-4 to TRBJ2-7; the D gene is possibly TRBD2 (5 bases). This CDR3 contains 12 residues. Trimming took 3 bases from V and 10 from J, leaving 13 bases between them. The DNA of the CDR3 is TGTGCCAGCAGTTTGACTAACCGGGAACAGTACTTC. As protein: CASSLTNREQYF.

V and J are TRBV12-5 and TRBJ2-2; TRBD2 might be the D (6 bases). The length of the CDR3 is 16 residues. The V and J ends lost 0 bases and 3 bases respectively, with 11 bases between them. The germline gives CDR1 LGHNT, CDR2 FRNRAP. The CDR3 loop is CASGLVLSGHTGELFF. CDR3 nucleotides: TGTGCTAGTGGTTTGGTACTTAGCGGACACACCGGGGAGCTGTTTTTT.

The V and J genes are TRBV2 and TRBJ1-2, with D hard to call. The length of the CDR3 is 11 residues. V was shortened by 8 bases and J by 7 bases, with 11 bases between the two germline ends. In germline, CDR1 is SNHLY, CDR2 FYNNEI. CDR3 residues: CASQALIGYTF. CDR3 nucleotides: TGTGCCAGCCAGGCCCTGATTGGCTACACCTTC.

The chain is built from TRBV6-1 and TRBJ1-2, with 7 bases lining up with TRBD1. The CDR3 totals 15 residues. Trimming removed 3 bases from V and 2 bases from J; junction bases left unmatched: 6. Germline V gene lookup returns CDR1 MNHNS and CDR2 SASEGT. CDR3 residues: CASSDMTGPNYGYTF. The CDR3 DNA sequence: TGTGCCAGCAGTGACATGACAGGGCCCAACTATGGCTACACCTTC.